This T cell receptor beta chain was profiled in a study of blood T cell repertoires in COVID-19. Looking at the study overall: PBMCs, B-cell-depleted T cells, or T cells provided the cDNA or gDNA that made up the material.

Only one count was recorded for this clone. The age range of participants was about 18 to 90 years, with residence in some 25 US areas. Participants' reported clinical history set cohort assignment. As handled by the study authors: Using reference gene primer amplification, nucleated cell counts were estimated. Data came from immunoSEQ multiplex PCR; TCRdb stores just in-frame clones and leaves some out. Clone size and the V and J calls come from that table; the DNA yielded D and trimming. The sample records approximately 190,000 clones, more than 85% being singletons. V lost 5 bases and J lost 2; bases outside the gene matches: 2. CDR3 length: 13 residues. Germline CDR1 and CDR2: SGHVS and FQNEAQ.

Sequencing was performed on PBMCs or T cells enriched from blood (not recorded which). The J gene is TRBJ2-7, the V gene TRBV7-8, with 8 positions matching TRBD1. The receptor comes from a woman between 40 and 50 years old in a cohort exposed to, infected with or recovered from COVID-19 (not recorded which). The CDR3 sequence is CASSVGQAYEQYF. The CDR3 nucleotides are TGTGCCAGCAGCGTGGGACAGGCCTACGAGCAGTACTTC.